This T cell receptor (beta chain) was identified during a study of T cell repertoires in cytomegalovirus infection. On the study more broadly: Carrying CMV and the relevant HLA type showed in public TCR beta signatures.

This clonotype was recorded at least ten times. As yet, its antigen is unknown. With V trimmed by 3 bases and J by 0 bases, 8 bases remained unmatched. This CDR3 is 18 amino acids long. CDR1 SGHTA and CDR2 FQGNSA come from the germline V gene. From the reads, TCRdb called clonotypes with MiXCR, one entry per CDR3 protein. The sample holds more than 400,000 distinct CDR3 sequences, around 27% seen once. Study results and caveats: Of the TCR beta families, the public ones yielded a cumulative frequency that identified carriers of CMV plus the relevant HLA. HLA-C-restricted, CMV-specific TCR beta clonotypes were dominant ex vivo.

Sequencing was done on a sample of PBMCs. This clonotype was sampled from a human donor in good health (CMV status not recorded). Some clones in this sample may be carry-over from other donors' samples. This chain links TRBV7-2 with TRBJ2-3; 11 nucleotides align to TRBD2. CDR3 DNA: TGTGCCAGCAGCTTGACGACTAGCGGGGTCGCTAGCACAGATACGCAGTATTTT. It is translated as CASSLTTSGVASTDTQYF.